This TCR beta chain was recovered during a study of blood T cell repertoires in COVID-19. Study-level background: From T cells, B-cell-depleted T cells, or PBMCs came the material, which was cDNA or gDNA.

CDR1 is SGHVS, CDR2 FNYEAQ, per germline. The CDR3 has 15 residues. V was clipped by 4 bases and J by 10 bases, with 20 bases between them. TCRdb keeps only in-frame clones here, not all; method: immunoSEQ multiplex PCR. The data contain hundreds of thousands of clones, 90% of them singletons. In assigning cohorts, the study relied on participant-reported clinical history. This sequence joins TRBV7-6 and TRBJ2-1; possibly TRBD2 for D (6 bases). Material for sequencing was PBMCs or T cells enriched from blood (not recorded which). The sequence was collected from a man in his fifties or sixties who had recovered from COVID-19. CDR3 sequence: CASSSVEGLFWEQFF. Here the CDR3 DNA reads TGTGCCAGCAGCTCAGTGGAGGGGCTCTTCTGGGAGCAGTTCTTC.